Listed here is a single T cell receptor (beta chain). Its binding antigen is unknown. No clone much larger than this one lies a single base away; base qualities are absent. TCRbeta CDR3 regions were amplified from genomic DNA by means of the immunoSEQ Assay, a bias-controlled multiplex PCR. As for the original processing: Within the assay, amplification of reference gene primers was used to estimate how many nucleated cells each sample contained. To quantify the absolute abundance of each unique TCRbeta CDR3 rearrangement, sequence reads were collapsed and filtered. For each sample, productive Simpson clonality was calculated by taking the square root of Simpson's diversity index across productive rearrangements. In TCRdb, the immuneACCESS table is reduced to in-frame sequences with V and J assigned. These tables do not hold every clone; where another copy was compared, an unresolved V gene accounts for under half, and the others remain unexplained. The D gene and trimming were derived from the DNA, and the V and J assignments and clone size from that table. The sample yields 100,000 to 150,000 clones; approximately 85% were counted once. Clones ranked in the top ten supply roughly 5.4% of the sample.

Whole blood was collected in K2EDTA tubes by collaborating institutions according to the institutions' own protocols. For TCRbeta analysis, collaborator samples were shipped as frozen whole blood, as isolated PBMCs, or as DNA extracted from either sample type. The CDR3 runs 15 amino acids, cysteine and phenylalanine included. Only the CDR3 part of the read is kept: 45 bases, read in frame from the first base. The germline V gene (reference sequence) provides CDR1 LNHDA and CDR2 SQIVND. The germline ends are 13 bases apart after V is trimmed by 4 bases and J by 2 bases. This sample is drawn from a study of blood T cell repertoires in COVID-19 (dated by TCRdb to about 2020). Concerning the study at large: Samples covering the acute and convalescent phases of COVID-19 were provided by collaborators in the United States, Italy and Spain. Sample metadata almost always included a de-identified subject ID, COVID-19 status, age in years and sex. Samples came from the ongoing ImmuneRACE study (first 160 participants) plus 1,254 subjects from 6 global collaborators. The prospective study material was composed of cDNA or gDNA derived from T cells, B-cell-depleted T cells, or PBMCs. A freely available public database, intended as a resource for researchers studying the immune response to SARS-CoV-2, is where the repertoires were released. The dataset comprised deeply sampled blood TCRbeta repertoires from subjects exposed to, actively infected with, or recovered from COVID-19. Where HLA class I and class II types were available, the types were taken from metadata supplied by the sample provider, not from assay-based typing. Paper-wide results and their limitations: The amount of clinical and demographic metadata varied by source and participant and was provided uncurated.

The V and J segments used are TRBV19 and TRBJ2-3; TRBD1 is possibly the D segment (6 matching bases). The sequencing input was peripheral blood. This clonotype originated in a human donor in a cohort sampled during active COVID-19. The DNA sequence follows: TGTGCCAGTAGTACCCTAGGGGGAGCCACAGATACGCAGTATTTT. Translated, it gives CASSTLGGATDTQYF.